A single sample is the source of the 18 T cell receptor beta chains below, sequenced in a study of blood T cell repertoires in COVID-19 (dated by TCRdb to the early 2020s). The library was produced with the immunoSEQ multiplex PCR assay. TCRdb limited this immuneACCESS table to in-frame rearrangements with V and J called. A share of clones is missing; checked studies link under half to unresolved V genes, and the rest is unexplained. This sample comprises around 480,000 clones, about nine tenths of them detected only once. About 0.75% of the sample is taken by the ten largest. Sequencing was performed on PBMCs or T cells enriched from blood (not recorded which). All receptors derive from a woman under 30 who had recovered from COVID-19.

V usage is TRBV7-2 and J usage is TRBJ2-1; D might be TRBD2 (6 bases). Germline loops: CDR1 SGHTA, CDR2 FQGNSA. This CDR3 spans 14 amino acids. V gave up 0 bases and J gave up 7 bases, with 10 bases separating them. The CDR3 DNA reads as TGTGCCAGCAGCTTAGCGGGGGGTTGGAATGAGCAGTTCTTC. Its protein product is CASSLAGGWNEQFF.

V and J are TRBV11-3 and TRBJ2-1; 9 bases fit TRBD2. The germline V gene has CDR1 SGHNT and CDR2 YENEEA. The length of the CDR3 is 16 residues. V was pared by 1 base and J by 10 bases, with 11 bases of the junction left unmatched. This CDR3 reads CASSLGGSGGLSEQFF. In DNA, the CDR3 is TGTGCCAGCAGCTTAGGGGGTAGCGGGGGACTCTCGGAGCAGTTCTTC.

The rearrangement links TRBV4-1 to TRBJ2-5; TRBD2 agrees at 7 bases. The V gene end was trimmed by 3 bases and the J gene end by 7 bases; junction bases not matched to a gene: 14. CDR3 size: 16 residues. From germline, CDR1 is MGHRA and CDR2 YSYEKL. CDR3 nucleotide sequence: TGCGCCAGCAGCCACCCAAGGGGCGGGGGAACAGGGACCCAGTACTTC. Translated, it gives CASSHPRGGGTGTQYF.

The genes are TRBV5-1 and TRBJ2-7, with a possible D match to TRBD2 (6 bases). The length of the CDR3 is 14 residues. CDR1 is SGHRS and CDR2 is YFSETQ in the germline V gene. V was cut by 4 bases and J by 0 bases, with 11 bases left in between. The chain's CDR3 is CASSRTSNSYEQYF. The CDR3 DNA reads TGCGCCAGCAGCCGTACTAGCAACTCCTACGAGCAGTACTTC.

The chain is built from TRBV5-1 and TRBJ2-7; D may be TRBD2 (7 bases). CDR1 is SGHRS, CDR2 YFSETQ, per germline. The V end lost 4 bases, the J end lost 4 bases, and 12 bases lay between the germline ends. The CDR3 totals 13 residues. The CDR3 DNA reads TGCGCCAGCAGCAACGCGGGGGCATACGAGCAGTACTTC. Translation gives CASSNAGAYEQYF.

As DNA, the CDR3 is TGTGCCAGCAGCCGAACTACATGGGAGGGTGAAGCTTTCTTT. This encodes CASSRTTWEGEAFF. The V and J genes are TRBV6-5 and TRBJ1-1; no definite D call. Trimming removed 6 bases from V and 7 bases from J, with 18 bases in between. The CDR3 loop spans 14 amino acids. Per the germline V gene, CDR1 is MNHEY and CDR2 is SVGAGI.

The chain recombines TRBV27 with TRBJ1-3; D unclear. The V gene lost 3 bases and the J gene lost 9 bases, with 12 bases spanning the gap. The CDR3 spans 13 residues. Germline V gives CDR1 MNHEY, CDR2 SMNVEV (reference sequence). The CDR3 sequence: CASSLYPGGTIYF. CDR3 coding DNA: TGTGCCAGCAGTTTGTATCCAGGAGGCACCATATATTTT.

The V gene is TRBV5-3, the J gene TRBJ1-5; D might be TRBD1 (5 bases). TRBV5-3 is identified as an open reading frame with a role that is uncertain. There are 13 residues in the CDR3. CDR3 sequence reads: CDKTEGARQPQHF. DNA for the CDR3: TGTGACAAAACAGAAGGGGCCCGTCAGCCCCAGCATTTT.

This chain joins TRBV5-6 and TRBJ2-5; weak D call: TRBD1 (6 bases). V was shortened by 4 bases and J by 4 bases, with 11 bases between the two germline ends. The length of the CDR3 is 13 residues. CDR1 is SGHDT and CDR2 is YYEEEE in the germline V gene. This CDR3 is CASSPTGRETQYF. CDR3 DNA sequence: TGTGCCAGCAGCCCAACAGGGCGAGAGACCCAGTACTTC.

The V and J genes are TRBV5-1 and TRBJ2-1; perhaps TRBD2 as D (6 bases). This CDR3 is 15 amino acids long. V was pared by 3 bases and J by 7 bases, with 17 bases between. The germline V gene has CDR1 SGHRS and CDR2 YFSETQ. This CDR3 reads CASSSSRPLANEQFF. CDR3 coding DNA: TGCGCCAGCAGCTCCTCCAGACCCCTAGCGAATGAGCAGTTCTTC. The full variable domain, with the rest looked up from reference TRBV5-1 and TRBJ2-1, is KAGVTQTPRYLIKTRGQQVTLSCSPISGHRSVSWYQQTPGQGLQFLFEYFSETQRNKGNFPGRFSGRQFSNSRSEMNVSTLELGDSALYLCASSSSRPLANEQFFGPGTRLTVL.

The J gene is TRBJ1-2, the V gene TRBV11-2, with no clear D. CDR1 is SGHAT, CDR2 FQNNGV, per germline. The V end was cut by 5 bases, the J end by 8 bases, with 15 bases between. The CDR3 consists of 13 residues. The chain's CDR3 is CASSLVEGRGYTF. For the CDR3, the DNA is TGTGCCAGCAGCCTAGTTGAGGGTAGAGGCTACACCTTC.

Note on this clone: Other nucleotide sequences from this sample produce the same CDR3. The chain employs TRBV2 and TRBJ2-7, with TRBD2 matching over 10 bases. V lost 9 bases and J lost 2; bases outside the gene matches: 4. The V gene's germline CDR1 is SNHLY and CDR2 FYNNEI. The CDR3 runs to 13 residues. CDR3 sequence reads: CASQRGGPYEQYF. In DNA form, the CDR3 reads TGTGCCAGTCAGCGGGGGGGCCCCTACGAGCAGTACTTC.

The V gene is TRBV7-2, the J gene TRBJ1-1; 7 bases map to TRBD1. The CDR3 has 16 residues. V was clipped by 6 bases and J by 4 bases; unmatched bases: 14. The germline CDR1 and CDR2 sequences are SGHTA and FQGNSA. The CDR3: CASRFTGTASGTEAFF. DNA of the CDR3: TGTGCCAGCAGGTTCACCGGGACAGCCTCAGGCACTGAAGCTTTCTTT. Full variable domain (rest looked up from reference TRBV7-2 and TRBJ1-1): GAGVSQSPSNKVTEKGKDVELRCDPISGHTALYWYRQSLGQGLEFLIYFQGNSAPDKSGLPSDRFSAERTGGSVSTLTIQRTQQEDSAVYLCASRFTGTASGTEAFFGQGTRLTVV.

This clone was found a few times. V usage is TRBV18 and J usage is TRBJ1-1; TRBD1 matches 7 bases. V was pared by 5 bases and J by 6 bases, with 12 bases of the junction left unmatched. There are 15 residues in the CDR3. Germline CDR1 reads KGHSH; CDR2 reads LQKENI. The CDR3 DNA follows: TGTGCCAGCTCAATCGACAGGGACTGGGTAGCTGAAGCTTTCTTT. Translated, it gives CASSIDRDWVAEAFF.

The chain couples TRBV27 to TRBJ2-4; D not resolved. This CDR3 has 14 amino acids. Trimming took 4 bases from V and 6 from J, leaving 13 bases between them. Germline CDR1 MNHEY, CDR2 SMNVEV (reference sequence). The CDR3 loop is CASSWADRINIQYF. The CDR3 DNA reads as TGTGCCAGCAGTTGGGCCGACCGAATAAACATTCAGTACTTC.

CDR3 bases: TGTGCCAGCAGTCCCCCGACAGAGCCGAACACTGAAGCTTTCTTT. As protein: CASSPPTEPNTEAFF. The chain uses TRBV28 and TRBJ1-1; TRBD1 is a possible D gene (5 bases). This CDR3 spans 15 amino acids. CDR1 is MDHEN and CDR2 is SYDVKM in the germline V gene. V was cut by 5 bases and J by 1 base, with 14 bases left in between.

The chain is built from TRBV25-1 and TRBJ1-2; 8 bases align to TRBD1. Germline CDR1 MGHDK, CDR2 SYGVNS. This CDR3 contains 15 residues. Unmatched junction bases numbered 6, after V lost 4 bases and J lost 2 bases. The CDR3 DNA is TGTGCCAGCAGTGGGACAGGGAAGGAGAACTATGGCTACACCTTC. It translates to CASSGTGKENYGYTF.

The V call is TRBV19, the J call TRBJ2-1; 7 bases align to TRBD1. Germline V gene lookup returns CDR1 LNHDA and CDR2 SQIVND (reference sequence). The V and J ends lost 5 bases and 2 bases, in that order; junction bases with no gene match: 9. This CDR3 has 16 residues. The DNA for the CDR3 is TGTGCCAGTAGTCCACATAAGGGGACAGCCTACAATGAGCAGTTCTTC. It is translated as CASSPHKGTAYNEQFF.